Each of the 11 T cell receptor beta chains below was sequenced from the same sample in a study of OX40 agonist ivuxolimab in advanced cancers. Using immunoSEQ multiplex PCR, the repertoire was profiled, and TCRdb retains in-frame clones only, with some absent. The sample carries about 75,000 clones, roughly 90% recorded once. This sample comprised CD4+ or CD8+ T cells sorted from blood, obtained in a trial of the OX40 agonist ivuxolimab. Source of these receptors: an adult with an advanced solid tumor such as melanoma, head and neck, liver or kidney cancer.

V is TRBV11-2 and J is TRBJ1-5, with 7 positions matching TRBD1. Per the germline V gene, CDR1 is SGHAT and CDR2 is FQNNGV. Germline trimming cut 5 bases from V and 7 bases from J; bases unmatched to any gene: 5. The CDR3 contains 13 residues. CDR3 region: CASSRAGGQPQHF. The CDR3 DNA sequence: TGTGCCAGCAGCAGGGCAGGGGGGCAGCCCCAGCATTTT.

The CDR3 loop reads CASSTGGGYTF. The CDR3, as DNA: TGTGCCAGCAGCACAGGGGGCGGCTACACCTTC. This chain uses TRBV9 with TRBJ1-2; 9 bases line up with TRBD1. J lost 8 bases, V lost 4 bases, and 0 bases had no gene match. The germline V gene has CDR1 SGDLS and CDR2 YYNGEE. This CDR3 is built from 11 residues. The complete variable domain, with remaining parts taken from reference TRBV9 and TRBJ1-2, reads DSGVTQTPKHLITATGQRVTLRCSPRSGDLSVYWYQQSLDQGLQFLIQYYNGEERAKGNILERFSAQQFPDLHSELNLSSLELGDSALYFCASSTGGGYTFGSGTRLTVV.

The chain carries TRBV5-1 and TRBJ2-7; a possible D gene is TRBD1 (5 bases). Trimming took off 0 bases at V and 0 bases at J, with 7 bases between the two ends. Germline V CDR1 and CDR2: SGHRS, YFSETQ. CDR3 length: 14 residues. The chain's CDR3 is CASSLVGPSYEQYF. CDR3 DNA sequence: TGCGCCAGCAGCTTGGTGGGGCCCTCCTACGAGCAGTACTTC.

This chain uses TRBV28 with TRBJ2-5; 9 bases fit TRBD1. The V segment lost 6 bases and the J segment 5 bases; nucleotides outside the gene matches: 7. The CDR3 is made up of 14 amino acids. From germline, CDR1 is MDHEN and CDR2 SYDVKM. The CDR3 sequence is CASRTDRGWETQYF. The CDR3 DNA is TGTGCCAGCAGAACGGACAGGGGATGGGAGACCCAGTACTTC.

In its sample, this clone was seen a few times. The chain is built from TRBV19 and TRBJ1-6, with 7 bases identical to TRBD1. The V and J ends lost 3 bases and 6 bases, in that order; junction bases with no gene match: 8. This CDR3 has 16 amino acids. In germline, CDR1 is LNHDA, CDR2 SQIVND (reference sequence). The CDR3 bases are TGTGCCAGTAGTATCGTGGGGACAGTGTCTAATTCACCCCTCCACTTT. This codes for CASSIVGTVSNSPLHF.

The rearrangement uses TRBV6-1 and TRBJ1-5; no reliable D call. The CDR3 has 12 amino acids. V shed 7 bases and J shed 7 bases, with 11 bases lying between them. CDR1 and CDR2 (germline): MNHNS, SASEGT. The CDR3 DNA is TGTGCCAGCACCGAAGGTCGGCAGCCCCAGCATTTT. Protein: CASTEGRQPQHF.

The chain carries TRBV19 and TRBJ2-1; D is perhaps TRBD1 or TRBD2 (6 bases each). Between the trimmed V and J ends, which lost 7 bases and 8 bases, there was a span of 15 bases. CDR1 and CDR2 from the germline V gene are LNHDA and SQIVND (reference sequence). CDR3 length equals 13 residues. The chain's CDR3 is CASKSPGGDEQFF. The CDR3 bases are TGTGCCAGTAAGAGCCCCGGGGGCGATGAGCAGTTCTTC.

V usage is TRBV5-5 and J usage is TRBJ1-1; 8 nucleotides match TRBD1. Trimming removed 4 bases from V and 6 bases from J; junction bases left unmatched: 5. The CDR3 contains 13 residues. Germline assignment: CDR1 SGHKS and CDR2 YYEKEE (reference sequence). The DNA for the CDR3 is TGTGCCAGCAGCCGTGACAGGGGAGCTGAAGCTTTCTTT. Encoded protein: CASSRDRGAEAFF.

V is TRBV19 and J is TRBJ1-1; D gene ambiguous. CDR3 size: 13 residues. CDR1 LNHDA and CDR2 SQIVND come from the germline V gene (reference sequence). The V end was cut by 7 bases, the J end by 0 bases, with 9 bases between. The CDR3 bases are TGTGCCAGTACTGAGTTCATGAACACTGAAGCTTTCTTT. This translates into CASTEFMNTEAFF.

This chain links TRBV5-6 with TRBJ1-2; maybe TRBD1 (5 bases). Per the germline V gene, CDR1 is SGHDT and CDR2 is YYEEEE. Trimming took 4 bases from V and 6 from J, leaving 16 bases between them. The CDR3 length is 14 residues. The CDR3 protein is CASSQNRRYNGYTF. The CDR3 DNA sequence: TGTGCCAGCAGCCAAAACAGGAGATACAATGGCTACACCTTC.

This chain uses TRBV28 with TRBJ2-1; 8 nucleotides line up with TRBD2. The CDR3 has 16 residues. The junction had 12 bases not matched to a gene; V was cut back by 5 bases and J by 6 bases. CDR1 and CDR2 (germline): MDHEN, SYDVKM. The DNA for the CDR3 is TGTGCCAGCAGTCCGCGGGGGAGCGGGGGAAGCAATGAGCAGTTCTTC. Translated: CASSPRGSGGSNEQFF.